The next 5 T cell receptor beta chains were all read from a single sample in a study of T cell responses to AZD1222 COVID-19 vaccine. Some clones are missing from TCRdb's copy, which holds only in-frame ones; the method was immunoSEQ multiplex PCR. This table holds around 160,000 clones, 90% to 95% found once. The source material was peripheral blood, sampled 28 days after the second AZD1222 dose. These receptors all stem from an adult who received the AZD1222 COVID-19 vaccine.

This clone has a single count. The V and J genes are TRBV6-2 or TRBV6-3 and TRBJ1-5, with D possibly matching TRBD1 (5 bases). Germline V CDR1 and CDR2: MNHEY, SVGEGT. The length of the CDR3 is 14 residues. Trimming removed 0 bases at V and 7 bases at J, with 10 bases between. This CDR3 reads CASSYSRGDQPQHF. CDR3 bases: TGTGCCAGCAGTTACTCGAGAGGGGACCAGCCCCAGCATTTT.

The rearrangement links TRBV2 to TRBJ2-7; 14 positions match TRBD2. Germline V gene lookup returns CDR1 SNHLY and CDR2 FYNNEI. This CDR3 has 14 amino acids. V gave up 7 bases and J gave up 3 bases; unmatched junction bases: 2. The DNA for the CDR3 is TGTGCCAGCAAAGGACTAGCGGGAGGCTACGAGCAGTACTTC. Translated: CASKGLAGGYEQYF.

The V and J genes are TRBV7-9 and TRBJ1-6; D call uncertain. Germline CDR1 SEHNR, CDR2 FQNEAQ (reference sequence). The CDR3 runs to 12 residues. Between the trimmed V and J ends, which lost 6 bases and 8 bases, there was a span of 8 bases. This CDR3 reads CASRAADSPLHF. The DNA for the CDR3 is TGTGCCAGCAGAGCAGCTGATTCACCCCTCCACTTT.

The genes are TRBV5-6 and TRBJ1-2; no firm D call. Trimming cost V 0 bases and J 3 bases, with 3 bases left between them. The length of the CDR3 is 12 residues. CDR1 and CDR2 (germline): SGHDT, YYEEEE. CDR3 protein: CASSLADYGYTF. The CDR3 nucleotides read TGTGCCAGCAGCTTGGCGGACTATGGCTACACCTTC.

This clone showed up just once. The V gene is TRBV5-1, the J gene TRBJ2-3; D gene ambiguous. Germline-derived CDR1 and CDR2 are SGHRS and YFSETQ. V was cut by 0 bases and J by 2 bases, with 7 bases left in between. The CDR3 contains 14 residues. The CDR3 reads CASSLGQHTDTQYF. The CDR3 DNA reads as TGCGCCAGCAGCTTGGGGCAACACACAGATACGCAGTATTTT.